This paragraph covers one T cell receptor beta chain sequence. The clone's antigen remains unknown. Base qualities were left out, and no much larger clone turns up one base away. The CDR3 spans 12 residues, from the cysteine through the phenylalanine. The sequence is cut down to CDR3 DNA, 36 bases in frame from base 1. For CDR1 and CDR2, the germline V gene lists SGHAT and FQNNGV. Cut back by 3 bases and 6 bases, the V and J ends lie 9 bases apart. These data come from a study of T cell repertoires in cytomegalovirus infection (dated by TCRdb to the late 2010s). With regard to the full study: Alongside well-studied HLA-B-restricted epitopes, the peptide stimulations were aimed at recently identified HLA-C-restricted CMV epitopes, whose presentation resists viral immunomodulation. Donor HLA type was relevant to the analysis, because carriage of CMV infection together with the matching HLA type was indicated by public TCR beta signatures.

What the work shows at the level of the full study, not this receptor alone: Carriers of CMV infection plus the relevant HLA type were discriminated by the cumulative frequency of public TCR beta family members in the study cohort and in an independent roughly 350-donor cohort. In the ex vivo response, HLA-C-restricted CMV-specific TCR beta clonotypes were dominant, and in two of eight donors the single most frequent clonotype came from this HLA-C-restricted group.

Reading the label with the study, this specimen's treatment or condition is: in vitro stimulation with specific CMV peptide epitopes to enrich CMV-specific T cells. Sequencing was performed on an Illumina HiSeq 1500. TCRdb reprocessing: public reads trimmed at Q25 with fastp, clones called with MiXCR, in-frame beta chains kept. When rows share a CDR3 protein, they turn into one entry using the most common DNA and genes. A total of hundreds of thousands of distinct CDR3 sequences appear in this sample, around a third of them only once. Together, the top ten hold about 18% of the sample. The starting material was cultured PBMCs, obtained from culture after CMV antigen stimulation. Here the chain combines TRBV11-2 and TRBJ2-7; the D gene is not confidently resolved. The sequence was obtained from a human donor in good health (CMV status not recorded). Some clones in this sample may be carry-over from other donors' samples. The DNA sequence reads TGTGCCAGCAGCTTGTTGTTTTCCGAGCAGTACTTC. Its product reads: CASSLLFSEQYF. When the CDR3 is completed using the reference TRBV11-2 and TRBJ2-7 genes on either side, the full variable domain is EAGVAQSPRYKIIEKRQSVAFWCNPISGHATLYWYQQILGQGPKLLIQFQNNGVVDDSQLPKDRFSAERLKGVDSTLKIQPAKLEDSAVYLCASSLLFSEQYFGPGTRLTVT.